The next 9 T cell receptor delta chains were all read from a single sample in a study of Vδ1+ human thymocytes. Study findings and constraints: Thymic TRG and TRD repertoires appeared highly polyclonal.

No cognate antigen is known for these TCRs. The template was reverse-transcribed extracted RNA. The CDR3 regions were amplified by multiplex PCR from V-gene primers to a constant-region primer. TCRdb called clones anew from the multiplex PCR reads with CATT. This table has under 85,000 delta-chain clones, about 38% appearing once. The sample consisted of Vdelta1+ gamma-delta thymocytes from the thymus. Subset noted: FACS-sorted CD3+ TCRalphabeta- TCRVdelta1+ TCRVdelta2- thymocytes. These receptors originate from a boy under two years old who had congenital heart surgery.

A remark on this clone: Different DNA sequences within this sample yield the same CDR3. The J gene is TRDJ1, the V gene TRDV1, with 10 bases identical to TRDD3. Germline lookup yields CDR1 TSWWSYY and CDR2 QGS. The V gene end was trimmed by 0 bases and the J gene end by 6 bases; junction bases not matched to a gene: 22. The CDR3 length is 21 residues. CDR3 residues: CALGELVPLTFPVLGDYKLIF. CDR3 coding DNA: TGTGCTCTTGGGGAACTAGTTCCACTAACTTTCCCGGTACTGGGGGATTATAAACTCATCTTT.

This chain uses TRDV1 with TRDJ1; D not certain. Deletions cut 5 bases from V and 0 bases from J, with 19 bases between. This CDR3 region has 17 residues. Looked up from germline, CDR1 is TSWWSYY and CDR2 is QGS. CDR3 nucleotides: TGTGCTCTTGGGAGCTACGTGGCTGGACCGTACACCGATAAACTCATCTTT. Translation: CALGSYVAGPYTDKLIF.

For this clone: At one end, the junction sequence differs from germline, possibly due to a read error. This rearrangement joins TRDV1 to TRDJ1; possibly TRDD3 for D (5 bases). Germline V gene data show CDR1 as TSWWSYY and CDR2 as QGS. The CDR3 extends over 16 amino acids. In nucleotides, the CDR3 is TGTGCTCTTGGGGAACGGCCGGGGGGCCCCACCGATGAACTCATCTTT. The encoded protein is CALGERPGGPTDELIF.

There are a few counts of this clone. This sample includes further DNA sequences coding for the same CDR3. This chain uses TRDV1 with TRDJ1, with a weak D call TRDD3 (6 bases). The CDR3 sequence is 19 residues long. Trimming removed 1 base from V and 0 bases from J, with 21 bases in between. Germline V gene lookup returns CDR1 TSWWSYY and CDR2 QGS. This CDR3 reads CALGEPFTVLGAYTDKLIF. For the CDR3, the DNA is TGTGCTCTTGGGGAACCGTTCACCGTACTGGGAGCGTACACCGATAAACTCATCTTT.

V is TRDV1 and J is TRDJ1; 9 bases map to TRDD2. V shed 5 bases and J 4 bases; nucleotides not matched to a gene: 29. Per the germline V gene, CDR1 is TSWWSYY and CDR2 is QGS. This CDR3 has 22 residues. This CDR3 reads CALGNKTFLPDIGGLEGDKLIF. DNA of the CDR3: TGTGCTCTTGGGAATAAGACCTTCCTACCGGATATCGGGGGGTTGGAGGGCGATAAACTCATCTTT.

The chain uses TRDV2 and TRDJ1; unclear D gene. This CDR3 contains 15 residues. V was shortened by 1 base and J by 9 bases, with 20 bases between the two germline ends. Germline assignment: CDR1 GEAIGNYY and CDR2 EKD. The CDR3 DNA reads as TGTGCCTGTGACACGGTCAGACTAGGGTGTCTTCAACTCATCTTT. Its translation is CACDTVRLGCLQLIF.

This clone has a handful of counts. The genes are TRDV1 and TRDJ1; 7 bases fit TRDD3. In germline, CDR1 is TSWWSYY, CDR2 QGS. This CDR3 is 20 amino acids long. J lost 1 base, V lost 4 bases, and 21 bases had no gene match. The CDR3 DNA sequence: TGTGCTCTTGGGGGACCGATTCTTCTTCCACTGGGGCAGACCACCGATAAACTCATCTTT. Translation: CALGGPILLPLGQTTDKLIF.

The gene calls are TRDV1 and TRDJ1, with 12 bases that match TRDD3. This CDR3 has 21 amino acids. Trimming took 0 bases from V and 2 from J; bases not matched to a gene: 16. Germline CDR1 is TSWWSYY and CDR2 is QGS. As DNA, the CDR3 is TGTGCTCTTGGGGAACTGGATGCCCTCCTGGGGGATACGAGGCGAACCGATAAACTCATCTTT. This codes for CALGELDALLGDTRRTDKLIF.

This clone appeared once. Additional DNA sequences in this sample encode the identical CDR3. This rearrangement joins TRDV1 to TRDJ1; 7 bases line up with TRDD3. With V trimmed by 3 bases and J by 0 bases, 19 bases remained unmatched. Germline V lookup: CDR1 TSWWSYY, CDR2 QGS. The CDR3 loop spans 20 amino acids. The CDR3 DNA is TGTGCTCTTGGGGACGTCGTTGCTGCGGCCTTGGGGGAATACACCGATAAACTCATCTTT. It encodes CALGDVVAAALGEYTDKLIF.